Below are 5 T cell receptor beta chains sequenced from a single sample in a study of long-term antiretroviral therapy in people with HIV. Version v3.0 of the immunoSEQ assay was performed at survey level. Data came from immunoSEQ multiplex PCR; TCRdb stores just in-frame clones and leaves some out. Counted here are some 21,000 clones, around 86% occurring once; the ten biggest clones make up about 9%. Source: unsorted PBMCs, taken 0.2 years before starting antiretroviral therapy. Receptors originate from a man between 18 and 35 years old with HIV.

The V and J genes are TRBV19 and TRBJ2-3; 9 nucleotides line up with TRBD2. Per the germline V gene, CDR1 is LNHDA and CDR2 is SQIVND (reference sequence). J gave up 4 bases and V 5 bases, and 10 bases lay outside the gene matches. The CDR3 has 16 amino acids. CDR3 sequence (DNA): TGTGCCAGTAGTTCTCAGGCTAGCGGGACCGCAGATACGCAGTATTTT. It specifies CASSSQASGTADTQYF.

The table lists this clone with a count of one. The chain uses TRBV19 and TRBJ2-7; 10 nucleotides align to TRBD1. The germline V gene has CDR1 LNHDA and CDR2 SQIVND (reference sequence). The CDR3 consists of 14 residues. V was pared by 4 bases and J by 7 bases, with 7 bases of the junction left unmatched. For the CDR3, the DNA is TGTGCCAGTAGTAACCGGGACAGGGGCGGTGAGCAGTACTTC. Translating gives CASSNRDRGGEQYF.

The CDR3 here is CASGLASRPQHF. In DNA form, the CDR3 reads TGTGCTAGTGGTTTAGCGTCGAGGCCCCAGCATTTT. V usage is TRBV12-5 and J usage is TRBJ1-5; D is unclear. CDR1 and CDR2 from the germline V gene are LGHNT and FRNRAP. The CDR3 is 12 amino acids. V was shortened by 3 bases and J by 9 bases, with 9 bases between the two germline ends.

The chain combines TRBV2 with TRBJ2-7; TRBD1 is a possible D gene (6 bases). The CDR3 is 17 residues long. Germline lookup yields CDR1 SNHLY and CDR2 FYNNEI. V dropped 1 base and J dropped 7 bases, with 23 bases sitting between them. CDR3: CASSEDLPPGHPLEQYF. The CDR3, as DNA: TGTGCCAGCAGTGAAGACCTTCCTCCGGGACATCCCCTTGAGCAGTACTTC.

This sequence joins TRBV7-3 and TRBJ1-6; no firm D call. V was clipped by 5 bases and J by 11 bases, with 16 bases between them. Germline values: CDR1 SGHTA, CDR2 FQGTGA. The CDR3 covers 14 residues. The CDR3 nucleotides read TGTGCCAGCAGCCTCTCCCCCTCCCGGCCACCCCTCCACTTT. Its translation is CASSLSPSRPPLHF.